This T cell receptor beta chain was profiled in a study of graft-versus-host responses after intestinal transplantation. Study as a whole: Grafts were multivisceral, liver-intestinal, or isolated intestinal. Study-wide findings and caveats: Detected in recipient marrow were GvH clones, some of which were first observed in ileum or blood.

The V gene's germline CDR1 is LNHDA and CDR2 SQIVND (reference sequence). The CDR3 sequence is 13 residues long. The V end was cut by 7 bases, the J end by 3 bases, with 13 bases between. Points on this clone: Its specificity is unknown.

Sequencing used immunoSEQ multiplex PCR; TCRdb keeps in-frame clones, though not all of them. This sample has 90,000 to 95,000 clones, with roughly 91% found just once. The sequencing here drew on unstimulated CD8+ T cells sorted from spleen or lymph node cells, taken before intestinal transplant. This receptor was obtained from a human donor who received an intestinal transplant. V is TRBV19 and J is TRBJ2-7; a possible D gene is TRBD1 (6 bases). The CDR3 region is CASTDSTHYEQYF. Written as DNA, the CDR3 is TGTGCCAGTACGGACAGTACCCACTACGAGCAGTACTTC.